Listed below are T cell receptor beta chains from one sample, sequenced in a study of T cells in tuberculosis. Clones were sequenced by immunoSEQ multiplex PCR, and TCRdb holds only the in-frame ones, with some missing. The sample consists of 35,000 to 45,000 clones, approximately 94% of them appearing once. Specimen: PBMCs. The receptors shown here come from a donor between 10 and 29 years old with latent tuberculosis or without tuberculosis infection. Some clones in this sample may be carry-over from other donors' samples. Each CDR3 is given with its conserved first and last residue. A D gene is named only where the DNA matches it firmly. Clone size is given for some rows only: seen once, a few or many times, or a class if the clone is expanded.

CDR3 length,clone size,D gene,J gene,V gene,CDR3 DNA,CDR3 protein
14,.,TRBD1,TRBJ1-2,TRBV5-1,TGCGCCAGCAGCTTGTTTAACAGGGGAGATAGCTACACCTTC,CASSLFNRGDSYTF
13,.,TRBD2,TRBJ2-1,TRBV6-1,TGTGCCAGCAGTGAGCGGGGGGACCCTGAGCAGTTCTTC,CASSERGDPEQFF
17,.,.,TRBJ1-3,TRBV5-6,TGTGCCAGCAGCTTGGGGACAGTTGTGTTCTCGGGAAACACCATATATTTT,CASSLGTVVFSGNTIYF
15,.,.,TRBJ1-2,TRBV25-1,TGTGCCAGCAGTGAAATTGGGGCTGCCGGGTATGGCTACACCTTC,CASSEIGAAGYGYTF
17,once,.,TRBJ1-4,TRBV6-4,TGTGCCAGCAGTTACGAACAATCGACATTCTTTAATGAAAAACTGTTTTTT,CASSYEQSTFFNEKLFF
13,.,.,TRBJ1-6,TRBV10-3,TGTGCCATCAGTGGGGAGGGGAATTCACCCCTCCACTTT,CAISGEGNSPLHF
16,.,TRBD1,TRBJ2-1,TRBV5-1,TGCGCCAGCAGCTTGGAGGCAGGGGGCTCCTACAATGAGCAGTTCTTC,CASSLEAGGSYNEQFF
15,once,.,TRBJ1-5,TRBV10-3,TGTGCCATCAGTGAGTCGCAGAGGAGGGATCAGCCCCAGCATTTT,CAISESQRRDQPQHF
17,.,TRBD1,TRBJ1-5,TRBV7-8,TGTGCCAGCAGCTTGGGGTCGACAGGGGGAAGCAATCAGCCCCAGCATTTT,CASSLGSTGGSNQPQHF
15,.,.,TRBJ1-4,TRBV11-1,TGTGCCAGCAGCTTAGGCCCGGAGGATAATGAAAAACTGTTTTTT,CASSLGPEDNEKLFF
14,.,.,TRBJ1-1,TRBV5-1,TGCGCCAGCCGCCAGGGAGGGGGTGACACTGAAGCTTTCTTT,CASRQGGGDTEAFF
12,.,.,TRBJ2-2,TRBV27,TGTGCCAGCAGTTTCGGGACCGGGGAGCTGTTTTTT,CASSFGTGELFF
16,.,TRBD1,TRBJ1-2,TRBV5-1,TGCGCCAGCAGCTTGTACTCGGGACAGGGGGTCTATGGCTACACCTTC,CASSLYSGQGVYGYTF
14,.,.,TRBJ1-2,TRBV5-1,TGCGCCAGCAGCTGGCGGGCCGACGATTATGGCTACACCTTC,CASSWRADDYGYTF
15,.,.,TRBJ2-3,TRBV4-3,TGCGCCAGCAGCCAAGAGGGCGGGCTGGGAGATACGCAGTATTTT,CASSQEGGLGDTQYF
14,once,.,TRBJ2-3,TRBV11-2,TGTGCCAGCAGCTTCGACGGCGGGACAGATACGCAGTATTTT,CASSFDGGTDTQYF
14,once,.,TRBJ1-6,TRBV5-4,TGTGCCAGTAGCTCGGTGAGGGATAATTCACCCCTCCACTTT,CASSSVRDNSPLHF
14,.,.,TRBJ1-1,TRBV6-1,TGTGCCAGCAGGGTAGCATTAGGGAACACTGAAGCTTTCTTT,CASRVALGNTEAFF
15,.,TRBD2,TRBJ2-4,TRBV6-6,TGTGCCAGCACCCGCGGGGGGGCCTGGGTAAACATTCAGTACTTC,CASTRGGAWVNIQYF
11,.,.,TRBJ1-2,TRBV30,TGTGCCTGGAGTCTTCGCTATGGCTACACCTTC,CAWSLRYGYTF
14,.,.,TRBJ2-2,TRBV5-1,TGCGCCAGCAGCTTTGCGGGCGGGGCCGGGGAGCTGTTTTTT,CASSFAGGAGELFF
13,.,.,TRBJ1-5,TRBV19,TGTGCCAGTAGCCCTTATAGCAATCAGCCCCAGCATTTT,CASSPYSNQPQHF
16,once,.,TRBJ1-2,TRBV5-6,TGTGCCAGCAGCTTGACCGGCGGACGCAGGGCGGGGGGCTACACCTTC,CASSLTGGRRAGGYTF
14,.,.,TRBJ1-5,TRBV15,TGTGCCACCAGTCCCCACAGGGGCAATCAGCCCCAGCATTTT,CATSPHRGNQPQHF
14,.,.,TRBJ2-1,TRBV19,TGTGCCAGTAGTATAGATCCCTCAACTCATGAGCAGTTCTTC,CASSIDPSTHEQFF
19,.,TRBD1,TRBJ2-6,TRBV4-3,TGCGCCAGCAGCCAACGTCCCGGGACAGGGGGCTGGAGGGCCAACGTCCTGACTTTC,CASSQRPGTGGWRANVLTF
15,.,.,TRBJ2-2,TRBV7-6,TGTGCCAGCAGCCCCACATCCGCGAACACCGGGGAGCTGTTTTTT,CASSPTSANTGELFF
13,.,TRBD1,TRBJ2-5,TRBV6-5,TGTGCCAGCACCTGGGACAGAGGCTCGCCCCAGTACTTC,CASTWDRGSPQYF
14,.,TRBD1,TRBJ1-2,TRBV5-4,TGTGCCAGCAGCATCCGACAGGGGGCTGATGGCTACACCTTC,CASSIRQGADGYTF
15,.,.,TRBJ1-1,TRBV9,TGTGCCAGCGAGGGGTTTCAGGGGCTGAACACTGAAGCTTTCTTT,CASEGFQGLNTEAFF
15,.,.,TRBJ2-2,TRBV6-5,TGTGCCAGCAGTACCGAGGGGGAATACACCGGGGAGCTGTTTTTT,CASSTEGEYTGELFF
15,once,TRBD1,TRBJ2-3,TRBV7-2,TGTGCCAGCAGATTGACAGGGGTGATAATGCATACGCAGTATTTT,CASRLTGVIMHTQYF
15,.,TRBD1,TRBJ1-2,TRBV7-9,TGTGCCAGCAGCCACAACATACAGGGGGCTAAGGGCTACACCTTC,CASSHNIQGAKGYTF
15,.,TRBD1,TRBJ1-2,TRBV5-4,TGTGCCAGCAGCTTCTTTGACAGGGGGGGTAGTGGCTACACCTTC,CASSFFDRGGSGYTF
14,few,TRBD2,TRBJ2-7,TRBV11-2,TGTGCCAGCAGTTTAGCGGGGGTGACTGAGAAGCAGTACTTC,CASSLAGVTEKQYF
13,.,TRBD1,TRBJ1-2,TRBV5-5,TGTGCCAGCCCAGACAGGGGAGGTAAAGGCTACACCTTC,CASPDRGGKGYTF
11,.,.,TRBJ1-1,TRBV6-6,TGTGCCAGCAGGAGGGGGAGTGAAGCTTTCTTT,CASRRGSEAFF
15,.,TRBD2,TRBJ2-5,TRBV10-1,TGCGCCAGCGGCGCCGGGACTAGCGGGGAAGAGACCCAGTACTTC,CASGAGTSGEETQYF
15,.,.,TRBJ1-2,TRBV4-2,TGTGCCAGCAGTTACCAGGGCAGACCTAACTATGGCTACACCTTC,CASSYQGRPNYGYTF
16,.,.,TRBJ2-2,TRBV5-5,TGTGCCAGCAGCTTCTGGCAGGGACTTAACACCGGGGAGCTGTTTTTT,CASSFWQGLNTGELFF
15,once,.,TRBJ1-1,TRBV2,TGTGCCAGCAGTCTTATATGGCTCGTGAACACTGAAGCTTTCTTT,CASSLIWLVNTEAFF
15,.,TRBD2,TRBJ2-5,TRBV9,TGTGCCAGCAGCGTAGGTAATGGGGAGGGAGAGACCCAGTACTTC,CASSVGNGEGETQYF
17,.,TRBD2,TRBJ2-7,TRBV10-3,TGTGCCATCAGTGAGTCGAAAGAAGCGGGGGGGAGGCACGAGCAGTACTTC,CAISESKEAGGRHEQYF
16,.,.,TRBJ1-3,TRBV12-5,TGTGCTAGTGGTGAGTGGAGGACGGACTCTGGAAACACCATATATTTT,CASGEWRTDSGNTIYF
14,.,TRBD1,TRBJ2-1,TRBV5-6,TGTGCCAGCAGCTTCGGGACAGCTCACAATGAGCAGTTCTTC,CASSFGTAHNEQFF
14,.,.,TRBJ1-5,TRBV27,TGTGCCACCAAGAGAATCCCGTCGTTAGAGCCCCAGCATTTT,CATKRIPSLEPQHF
14,.,TRBD1,TRBJ1-5,TRBV2,TGTGCCAGCAGTTCCGACAGGGGCAATCAGCCCCAGCATTTT,CASSSDRGNQPQHF
15,once,.,TRBJ1-2,TRBV9,TGTGCCAGCAGCGTAGATCCACAGGGCGTGTATGGCTACACCTTC,CASSVDPQGVYGYTF
19,.,.,TRBJ1-4,TRBV4-3,TGCGCCAGCAGCCAAGATCTCGGGACGGGAGTTACGGCTAATGAAAAACTGTTTTTT,CASSQDLGTGVTANEKLFF
13,.,.,TRBJ2-3,TRBV18,TGTGCCAGCTCACCACAAATCTCAGATACGCAGTATTTT,CASSPQISDTQYF
17,.,TRBD1,TRBJ2-1,TRBV28,TGTGCCAGCAGTGAACCGGGACAGGGTCCTTTCTACAATGAGCAGTTCTTC,CASSEPGQGPFYNEQFF
18,.,TRBD2,TRBJ2-2,TRBV28,TGTGCCAGCAGTCTCCAACTAGCGGGGGGGCGCGAGACCGGGGAGCTGTTTTTT,CASSLQLAGGRETGELFF
17,.,.,TRBJ1-1,TRBV27,TGTGCCAGCAGTCCCCCGACAGGAACCACGTTTGTGCGAGAAGCTTTCTTT,CASSPPTGTTFVREAFF